Listed here are 25 T cell receptor beta chains from one sample, sequenced in a study of cytomegalovirus exposure and HLA in healthy donors. It was with 60 Vbeta and 13 Jbeta primers that the PCR ran. Repertoires were generated with immunoSEQ multiplex PCR, while TCRdb's copy carries only in-frame clones and drops some. Here the sample spans 150,000 to 200,000 clones, roughly two thirds being singletons. The sequenced material came from PBMCs. The receptors originated from a woman aged 25 to 39 in good health and CMV-seronegative.

This clone was detected only a few times. The chain combines TRBV14 with TRBJ1-1, with D possibly TRBD1 on 5 matching bases. Trimming shortened V by 2 bases and J by 0 bases, and 13 bases separated the two germline ends. CDR3 length equals 16 residues. Germline lookup yields CDR1 SGHDN and CDR2 FVKESK. The CDR3 region has the DNA TGTGCCAGCAGCCAATTCAGGGACTCCATGAACACTGAAGCTTTCTTT. This translates into CASSQFRDSMNTEAFF.

The rearrangement links TRBV5-1 to TRBJ2-5; D is perhaps TRBD2 (5 bases). CDR3 length equals 13 residues. Germline V lookup: CDR1 SGHRS, CDR2 YFSETQ. Trimming pared 9 bases from V and 2 bases from J, leaving 14 bases between. DNA for the CDR3: TGCGCCACCTCCTGGACTTCTCAAGAGACCCAGTACTTC. This translates into CATSWTSQETQYF.

The gene calls are TRBV7-6 and TRBJ2-1; D might be TRBD1 (5 bases). The V end lost 1 base, the J end lost 0 bases, and 7 bases lay between the germline ends. Germline CDR1 is SGHVS and CDR2 is FNYEAQ. The CDR3 is 15 residues long. CDR3 bases: TGTGCCAGCAGCTTAGACAGGAACTCCTACAATGAGCAGTTCTTC. Translation: CASSLDRNSYNEQFF.

This clone was recorded a few times. This sequence joins TRBV2 and TRBJ1-5; D is perhaps TRBD1 (6 bases). The germline V gene has CDR1 SNHLY and CDR2 FYNNEI. There are 16 residues in the CDR3. Trimming cost V 4 bases and J 1 base, with 14 bases left between them. CDR3 in amino acids: CASSVPDRWSNQPQHF. The CDR3 DNA reads TGTGCCAGCAGTGTTCCAGACAGGTGGAGCAATCAGCCCCAGCATTTT.

V and J are TRBV5-1 and TRBJ2-7; no clear D gene. Germline loops: CDR1 SGHRS, CDR2 YFSETQ. V gave up 0 bases and J gave up 7 bases, with 14 bases separating them. The CDR3 sequence is 14 residues long. The DNA of the CDR3 is TGCGCCAGCAGCTTGGGTACAGCCGTTGGGGAGCAGTACTTC. Translating it yields CASSLGTAVGEQYF.

This clone appeared a few times. The gene calls are TRBV27 and TRBJ2-7; 16 nucleotides line up with TRBD2. There are 16 residues in the CDR3. Germline CDR1 and CDR2: MNHEY and SMNVEV (reference sequence). V lost 4 bases, J lost 2 bases, and 2 bases stayed unmatched. The chain's CDR3 is CASSSGTSGGAYEQYF. In nucleotides, the CDR3 is TGTGCCAGCAGTTCAGGGACTAGCGGGGGGGCCTACGAGCAGTACTTC.

The rearrangement joins TRBV7-9 to TRBJ2-5, with D perhaps TRBD1 (5 bases). The J call may be faulty, since TRBJ2-7 better matches the DNA end. The CDR3 totals 14 residues. The germline V gene encodes CDR1 SEHNR and CDR2 FQNEAQ (reference sequence). In DNA, the CDR3 is TGTGCCAGCAGCTCGACTGACAGTCTCTACGAGCAGTACTTC. It specifies CASSSTDSLYEQYF.

The chain recombines TRBV30 with TRBJ2-3, with a weak D call TRBD2 (5 bases). The CDR3 is 14 residues long. Germline assignment: CDR1 GTSNPN and CDR2 SVGIG (reference sequence). V shed 3 bases and J shed 0 bases, with 10 bases lying between them. CDR3 sequence (DNA): TGTGCCTGGAGATCCGGGGTTAGCACAGATACGCAGTATTTT. It translates to CAWRSGVSTDTQYF.

This clone was observed once. CDR3 residues: CASSQGVAGGLNTQYF. The CDR3 nucleotides are TGCGCCAGCAGCCAAGGAGTAGCGGGGGGGCTAAATACGCAGTATTTT. The J gene is TRBJ2-3, the V gene TRBV4-3; 11 bases fit TRBD2. Trimming took 1 base from V and 7 from J; bases not matched to a gene: 7. Germline V lookup: CDR1 LGHNA, CDR2 YSLEER. CDR3 length: 16 amino acids.

This chain joins TRBV5-4 and TRBJ2-3; 7 bases align to TRBD2. V lost 4 bases, J lost 2 bases, and 10 bases stayed unmatched. Germline V CDR1 and CDR2: SGHNT, YYREEE (reference sequence). CDR3 length: 16 residues. The CDR3 nucleotides read TGTGCCAGCAGCCCGATGGAAGCGGGGCCCACAGATACGCAGTATTTT. It specifies CASSPMEAGPTDTQYF.

Notes on this clone: Relative to the germline gene, one junction end is altered; a read error may explain this. The V gene is TRBV6-1, the J gene TRBJ2-2; perhaps TRBD2 as D (6 bases). The germline gives CDR1 MNHNS, CDR2 SASEGT. CDR3 length: 17 amino acids. CDR3 protein: CASSESHWDSNTGELFF. The CDR3 DNA is TGTGCTAGCAGTGAAAGTCATTGGGACTCAAACACCGGGGAGCTGTTTTTT.

This chain connects TRBV7-2 to TRBJ2-5; 9 nucleotides match TRBD2. Germline lookup yields CDR1 SGHTA and CDR2 FQGNSA. The CDR3 has 14 residues. Germline trimming cut 3 bases from V and 5 bases from J; bases unmatched to any gene: 4. The CDR3 DNA follows: TGTGCCAGCAGCTTGACTAGCGGCGGGGAGACCCAGTACTTC. Its protein product is CASSLTSGGETQYF.

The rearrangement links TRBV25-1 to TRBJ1-4, with D unresolved. From germline, CDR1 is MGHDK and CDR2 SYGVNS. CDR3 length: 17 amino acids. The V gene lost 0 bases and the J gene lost 0 bases, with 11 bases spanning the gap. The CDR3 coding sequence is TGTGCCAGCAGTGAATATAGCAGCCTGACAACTAATGAAAAACTGTTTTTT. Its translation is CASSEYSSLTTNEKLFF.

This clone was picked up a small number of times. The V and J genes are TRBV27 and TRBJ2-7, with 13 bases matching TRBD2. CDR1 is MNHEY and CDR2 is SMNVEV in the germline V gene (reference sequence). V was clipped by 6 bases and J by 4 bases; unmatched bases: 3. The length of the CDR3 is 14 residues. The CDR3 DNA sequence: TGTGCCAGCAGAGGGACTAGCGGGACATACGAGCAGTACTTC. It encodes CASRGTSGTYEQYF.

The chain joins TRBV5-8 to TRBJ2-7; the D gene is possibly TRBD1 (6 bases). This CDR3 contains 13 residues. Looked up from germline, CDR1 is SGHTS and CDR2 is YDEGEE. Trimming pared 4 bases from V and 3 bases from J, leaving 11 bases between. CDR3 DNA: TGTGCCAGCAGCCGACAGGAAATCTACGAGCAGTACTTC. This codes for CASSRQEIYEQYF.

The chain recombines TRBV2 with TRBJ2-4, with D perhaps matching TRBD2 (6 bases). The CDR3 spans 19 residues. The germline V gene encodes CDR1 SNHLY and CDR2 FYNNEI. V lost 8 bases to trimming and J lost 6 bases, with 32 bases between them. CDR3 bases: TGTGCCAGCTCCGGGGTGGGAACGGGAGCCTGGGAGAACTTAAACATTCAGTACTTC. Residues: CASSGVGTGAWENLNIQYF. Complete variable domain (other parts from reference TRBV2 and TRBJ2-4): EPEVTQTPSHQVTQMGQEVILRCVPISNHLYFYWYRQILGQKVEFLVSFYNNEISEKSEIFDDQFSVERPDGSNFTLKIRSTKLEDSAMYFCASSGVGTGAWENLNIQYFGAGTRLSVL.

The chain recombines TRBV7-9 with TRBJ2-2, with a weak D call TRBD2 (5 bases). The CDR3 consists of 13 residues. The germline CDR1 and CDR2 sequences are SEHNR and FQNEAQ (reference sequence). V was trimmed by 10 bases and J by 1 base, leaving 10 bases between them. The CDR3: CATGDQNTGELFF. The CDR3 region has the DNA TGTGCCACCGGGGATCAGAACACCGGGGAGCTGTTTTTT.

The chain is built from TRBV6-1 and TRBJ1-5; maybe TRBD1 (6 bases). Germline V gives CDR1 MNHNS, CDR2 SASEGT. Trimming cost V 4 bases and J 3 bases, with 10 bases left between them. CDR3 length: 14 residues. CDR3 amino acids: CASSVGQINQPQHF. The CDR3 bases are TGTGCCAGCAGTGTAGGACAGATCAATCAGCCCCAGCATTTT.

CDR3 DNA sequence: TGTGCCAGCAGCGTAGCTGGGGGCGGTAATGAAAAACTGTTTTTT. Translating it yields CASSVAGGGNEKLFF. This chain connects TRBV9 to TRBJ1-4, with TRBD1 as a possible D gene (6 bases). There are 15 residues in the CDR3. Trimming took off 0 bases at V and 4 bases at J, with 10 bases between the two ends. Germline loops: CDR1 SGDLS, CDR2 YYNGEE. The full variable domain, rest sourced from reference TRBV9 and TRBJ1-4, is DSGVTQTPKHLITATGQRVTLRCSPRSGDLSVYWYQQSLDQGLQFLIQYYNGEERAKGNILERFSAQQFPDLHSELNLSSLELGDSALYFCASSVAGGGNEKLFFGSGTQLSVL.

The genes are TRBV7-8 and TRBJ2-5; D may be TRBD1 (6 bases). Germline lookup yields CDR1 SGHVS and CDR2 FQNEAQ. V lost 5 bases and J lost 2, with 9 bases in between. This CDR3 is 13 amino acids long. CDR3 nucleotides: TGTGCCAGCAGCACCGACAGGCAAGAGACCCAGTACTTC. Translation gives CASSTDRQETQYF.

V gene TRBV1 combines with J gene TRBJ1-5. TRBV1 constitutes a pseudogene. This CDR3 has 18 residues. The CDR3 sequence is CTSSHLRGEGLHNQPQHF. The CDR3 DNA follows: TGCACCAGCAGCCACCTCCGGGGAGAAGGGCTTCACAATCAGCCCCAGCATTTT.

The rearrangement links TRBV7-9 to TRBJ2-1; D is undetermined. V was pared by 3 bases and J by 0 bases, with 21 bases between. CDR3 length: 19 residues. Germline CDR1 and CDR2: SEHNR and FQNEAQ (reference sequence). This CDR3 is CASSFRSPSSYSSYNEQFF. For the CDR3, the DNA is TGTGCCAGCAGCTTTCGTTCTCCGTCATCTTATAGCTCCTACAATGAGCAGTTCTTC.

The sample holds a few counts of this clone. The CDR3 coding sequence is TGCGCCAGCAGCTCTCAGGGAGGAAGCACCGGGGAGCTGTTTTTT. It codes for CASSSQGGSTGELFF. The rearrangement uses TRBV5-1 and TRBJ2-2; maybe TRBD2 (6 bases). The CDR3 loop spans 15 amino acids. The V gene lost 3 bases and the J gene lost 4 bases, with 13 bases spanning the gap. CDR1 is SGHRS and CDR2 is YFSETQ in the germline V gene.

A single count supports this clone. The chain uses TRBV19 and TRBJ1-1; TRBD1 matches at 7 bases. This CDR3 comprises 14 residues. Germline V gene data show CDR1 as LNHDA and CDR2 as SQIVND (reference sequence). V was pared by 4 bases and J by 2 bases, with 4 bases of the junction left unmatched. CDR3 DNA: TGTGCCAGTAGTAGACAGGGAGGAAACACTGAAGCTTTCTTT. Residues: CASSRQGGNTEAFF.

The CDR3 protein is CASSRHGEGWSGETQYF. The CDR3, as DNA: TGTGCCAGCAGCCGACACGGGGAGGGATGGTCAGGAGAGACCCAGTACTTC. V usage is TRBV25-1 and J usage is TRBJ2-5, with 7 bases fitting TRBD2. Germline V gives CDR1 MGHDK, CDR2 SYGVNS. This CDR3 contains 17 residues. V was pared by 6 bases and J by 4 bases, with 17 bases of the junction left unmatched.